What follows describes a single T cell receptor (beta chain). This clone was picked up one time. This receptor's antigen is unknown. The input lacks base qualities; no much larger clone sits a single base away. The trial excluded patients who had a history of autoimmune disease or who were on systemic immunosuppression. Peripheral blood for TCR sequencing was drawn from every dose cohort at baseline, at cycle 4 day 1 and at cycle 7 day 1. Samples came from an open-label, multicenter, first-in-human phase I dose-escalation trial of ivuxolimab. Adults with locally advanced or metastatic head and neck squamous cell, hepatocellular, melanoma or renal cell carcinoma were enrolled in the trial. Before TCR sequencing, CD4+ T cells and CD8+ T cells from peripheral blood were sorted into separate populations. From its cysteine to its phenylalanine, the CDR3 spans 18 amino acids. Just the 54-base CDR3 DNA is kept, in frame starting at base 1. V has 5 bases trimmed and J has 2 bases trimmed; junction bases matching no gene number 15. CDR1 and CDR2 were assigned from the germline V gene as MGHRA and YSYEKL.

Genomic DNA was isolated from the sorted cells so that the TCRbeta CDR3 region could be sequenced. TCRbeta CDR3 regions were sequenced using the immunoSEQ Assay. TCRdb stores this immuneACCESS table with in-frame sequences only. Part of the clones is absent; in the studies checked, under half of the shortfall reflects unresolved V genes, and no reason is known for the rest. The sample data list 71,000 or so clones, and around 87% of these were observed just once. The ten largest clonotypes hold 0.9% to 1.2% of the sample. This sample was taken from a study of OX40 agonist ivuxolimab in advanced cancers. Describing the broader study: Ivuxolimab was a fully human IgG2 agonistic monoclonal antibody targeting the costimulatory receptor OX40 (CD134). The paper describes the monotherapy dose-escalation part (N ≈ 52 patients) of the phase I trial of ivuxolimab. A male proportion of around 81% and a mean age of about 60 years, ranging from about 20 to 85, were recorded for the dose-escalation cohort. Prior anti-PD-1, anti-PD-L1 or anti-CTLA-4 therapy was permitted, and less than 45% of dose-escalation patients had received checkpoint inhibitors. Peripheral TCRbeta sequencing was intended to test whether TCR sequence diversity was altered and clonal T-cell expansion was caused by ivuxolimab. Intravenous ivuxolimab was administered to patients every 2 weeks at six dose levels: 0.01, 0.1, 0.3, 1.5, 3 and 10 mg/kg. Three dose-escalation patients achieved partial responses, one with hepatocellular carcinoma and two with cutaneous melanoma. Of the roughly 54 patients in dose escalation, about 19 had hepatocellular carcinoma, approximately 15 had melanoma, 9 had renal cell carcinoma and 9 had head and neck cancer.

The investigation overall reported the following: After ivuxolimab, expanded clones were on average more numerous among CD8+ T cells than among CD4+ T cells. At doses from 0.1 to 3.0 mg/kg, clonal expansion was seen in both CD4+ and CD8+ blood T cells between baseline and week 6. In the 0.1-3.0 mg/kg groups, partial responders had among the lowest normalized peripheral clonal expansion, particularly in CD8+ T cells. Antigen specificity was not determined for the clonally expanded peripheral T cells. Low levels of normalized T-cell clonal expansion were also shown by some nonresponding patients.

This specimen consisted of CD4+ or CD8+ T cells sorted from blood, obtained in a trial of the OX40 agonist ivuxolimab. The receptor was isolated from an adult with an advanced solid tumor such as melanoma, head and neck, liver or kidney cancer. The V and J segments used are TRBV4-1 and TRBJ2-5, and 9 bases in between align with TRBD2. The nucleotides are TGCGCCAGCAGCGATTACCCCCGGCTAGCGGGATATCAAGAGACCCAGTACTTC. Its protein is CASSDYPRLAGYQETQYF.